This T cell receptor (beta chain) was identified during a study of cytomegalovirus exposure and HLA in healthy donors. In the PCR, 60 Vbeta and 13 Jbeta primers were used. TCRdb keeps only in-frame clones here, not all; method: immunoSEQ multiplex PCR. Among about 110,000 clones listed, about 80% were seen once. This clone appeared once. The antigen is not known. Findings and limits, study-wide: Earlier results showed most TCR beta V segments being productive about 87% or about 30% of the time. Clonal expansion, a later analysis showed, was greater in HLA-associated TCR beta chains than in equally common others.

This CDR3 is built from 15 residues. Germline CDR1 MNHEY, CDR2 SMNVEV (reference sequence). The V and J ends lost 5 bases and 3 bases respectively, with 14 bases between them. The chain joins TRBV27 to TRBJ1-3; weak D call: TRBD1 (6 bases). Input material: PBMCs. The sequence derives from a female donor in good health and CMV-seropositive. In DNA form, the CDR3 reads TGTGCCAGCAGTGCTACAGGGCGCCTTGGAAACACCATATATTTT. Protein: CASSATGRLGNTIYF.